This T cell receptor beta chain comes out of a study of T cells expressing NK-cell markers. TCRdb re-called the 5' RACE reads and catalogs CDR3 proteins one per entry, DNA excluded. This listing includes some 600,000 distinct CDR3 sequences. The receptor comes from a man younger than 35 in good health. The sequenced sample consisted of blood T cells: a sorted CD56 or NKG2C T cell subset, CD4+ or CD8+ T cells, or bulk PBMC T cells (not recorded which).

The CDR3 is CASRDRVFSEKLFF. The rearrangement uses TRBV27 and TRBJ1-4; with no DNA, the TCRdb D assignment of TRBD1 cannot be verified. The germline CDR1 and CDR2 sequences are MNHEY and SMNVEV (reference sequence). The CDR3 consists of 14 residues.